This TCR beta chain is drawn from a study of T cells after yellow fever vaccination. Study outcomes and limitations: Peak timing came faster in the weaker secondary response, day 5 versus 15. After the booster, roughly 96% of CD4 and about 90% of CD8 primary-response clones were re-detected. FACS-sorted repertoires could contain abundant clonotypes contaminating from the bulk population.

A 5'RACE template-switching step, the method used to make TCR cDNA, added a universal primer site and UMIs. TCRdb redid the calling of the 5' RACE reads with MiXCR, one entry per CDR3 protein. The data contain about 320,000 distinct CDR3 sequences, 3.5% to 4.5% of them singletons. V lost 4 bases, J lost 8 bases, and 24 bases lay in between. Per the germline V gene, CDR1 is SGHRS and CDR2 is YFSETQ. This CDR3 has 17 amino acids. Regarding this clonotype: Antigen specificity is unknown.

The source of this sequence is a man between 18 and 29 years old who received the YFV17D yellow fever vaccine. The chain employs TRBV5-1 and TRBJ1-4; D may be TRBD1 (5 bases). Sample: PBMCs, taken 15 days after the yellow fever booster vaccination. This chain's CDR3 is CASSPQTTGDGREKLFF. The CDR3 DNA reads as TGCGCCAGCAGCCCACAGACCACAGGAGATGGTAGGGAAAAACTGTTTTTT. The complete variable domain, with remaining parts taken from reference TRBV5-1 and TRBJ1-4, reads KAGVTQTPRYLIKTRGQQVTLSCSPISGHRSVSWYQQTPGQGLQFLFEYFSETQRNKGNFPGRFSGRQFSNSRSEMNVSTLELGDSALYLCASSPQTTGDGREKLFFGSGTQLSVL.